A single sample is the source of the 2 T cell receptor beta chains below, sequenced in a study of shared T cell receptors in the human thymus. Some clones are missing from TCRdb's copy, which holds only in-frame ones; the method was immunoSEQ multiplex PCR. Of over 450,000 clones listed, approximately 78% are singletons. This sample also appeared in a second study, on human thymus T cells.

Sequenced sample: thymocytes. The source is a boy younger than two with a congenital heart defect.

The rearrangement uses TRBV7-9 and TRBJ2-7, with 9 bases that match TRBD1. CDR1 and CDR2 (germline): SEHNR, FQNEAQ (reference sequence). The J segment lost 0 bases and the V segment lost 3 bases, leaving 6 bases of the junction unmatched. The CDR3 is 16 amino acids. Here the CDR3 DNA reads TGTGCCAGCAGCTTGGACAGGGGTGCCCTCTCCTACGAGCAGTACTTC. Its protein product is CASSLDRGALSYEQYF.

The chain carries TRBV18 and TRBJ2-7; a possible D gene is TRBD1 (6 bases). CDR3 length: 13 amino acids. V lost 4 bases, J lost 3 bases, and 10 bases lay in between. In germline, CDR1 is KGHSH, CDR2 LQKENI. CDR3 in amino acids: CASSLLDSYEQYF. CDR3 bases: TGTGCCAGCTCACTTTTGGACAGCTACGAGCAGTACTTC.